These 27 T cell receptor beta chains originate from one sample sequenced in a study of T cells expressing NK-cell markers. For each CDR3 protein, TCRdb gives one entry from its re-call of the 5' RACE reads, without DNA. In total, the table holds about 410,000 distinct CDR3 sequences. The sequenced sample consisted of blood T cells: a sorted CD56 or NKG2C T cell subset, CD4+ or CD8+ T cells, or bulk PBMC T cells (not recorded which). These receptors were taken from a woman aged 50 to 60 in good health.

The J gene is TRBJ2-3, the V gene TRBV5-1; with no DNA, the TCRdb D assignment of TRBD1 cannot be verified. Per the germline V gene, CDR1 is SGHRS and CDR2 is YFSETQ. The CDR3 runs to 15 residues. The CDR3 reads CASSLARGAADTQYF.

The rearrangement uses TRBV28 and TRBJ2-2. In germline, CDR1 is MDHEN, CDR2 SYDVKM. CDR3 length equals 12 residues. The CDR3 loop is CASKDFTGELFF.

This chain joins TRBV12-3 or TRBV12-4 and TRBJ2-7; the TCRdb call, TRBD1, lacks DNA for checking. The CDR3 sequence is 14 residues long. CDR3 amino acids: CASSPRTAPSEQYF.

The chain links TRBV4-2 to TRBJ2-1; TCRdb proposes TRBD2, but this gene call is untestable without DNA. Germline V lookup: CDR1 LGHNA, CDR2 YNFKEQ. The CDR3 totals 19 residues. The CDR3 region is CASSQPTSNGTPSYNEQFF.

The chain couples TRBV24-1 to TRBJ2-1. Germline CDR1 is KGHDR and CDR2 is SFDVKD. The CDR3 is 15 amino acids. CDR3: CATSDWTALGNEQFF.

The chain couples TRBV29-1 to TRBJ2-1. Germline lookup yields CDR1 SQVTM and CDR2 ANQGSEA. This CDR3 has 15 residues. The CDR3 loop reads CSTKLGRSSYNEQFF.

This chain links TRBV19 with TRBJ2-1; TCRdb lists TRBD2, though no DNA is available to test this call. This CDR3 comprises 15 residues. Germline CDR1 LNHDA, CDR2 SQIVND (reference sequence). CDR3 loop: CASIPAGGGYNEQFF. The whole variable domain, remainder taken from reference TRBV19 and TRBJ2-1, is DGGITQSPKYLFRKEGQNVTLSCEQNLNHDAMYWYRQDPGQGLRLIYYSQIVNDFQKGDIAEGYSVSREKKESFPLTVTSAQKNPTAFYLCASIPAGGGYNEQFFGPGTRLTVL.

The chain recombines TRBV25-1 with TRBJ2-5; the TCRdb D gene call, TRBD1, has no DNA to confirm it. CDR1 is MGHDK and CDR2 is SYGVNS in the germline V gene. There are 15 residues in the CDR3. The chain's CDR3 is CASSAIDRDLETQYF.

The V and J genes are TRBV12-3 or TRBV12-4 and TRBJ2-1. The CDR3 sequence is 13 residues long. CDR3 region: CASTSEYYNEQFF.

The CDR3: CASSYYLTGVHRTGELFF. The rearrangement joins TRBV7-9 to TRBJ2-2; TCRdb reports TRBD1, a call that lacks DNA to check it against. CDR1 SEHNR and CDR2 FQNEAQ come from the germline V gene (reference sequence). The CDR3 covers 18 residues.

This rearrangement joins TRBV7-3 to TRBJ1-1; TCRdb proposes TRBD1, but this gene call is untestable without DNA. This CDR3 has 15 residues. Germline V gives CDR1 SGHTA, CDR2 FQGTGA. The CDR3 loop reads CASSLAGTKNTEAFF. The whole variable domain, filled in from reference TRBV7-3 and TRBJ1-1, reads GAGVSQTPSNKVTEKGKYVELRCDPISGHTALYWYRQSLGQGPEFLIYFQGTGAADDSGLPNDRFFAVRPEGSVSTLKIQRTERGDSAVYLCASSLAGTKNTEAFFGQGTRLTVV.

The chain joins TRBV12-3 or TRBV12-4 to TRBJ2-2. CDR3 length: 12 amino acids. This chain's CDR3 is CASERRTGELFF.

V is TRBV29-1 and J is TRBJ2-1; absent DNA, TCRdb's TRBD2 call cannot be checked. CDR1 is SQVTM and CDR2 is ANQGSEA in the germline V gene. The CDR3 runs 11 residues. CDR3 amino acids: CSVEVLGAQLF.

The CDR3 is CSVEEGAHQETQYF. The chain links TRBV29-1 to TRBJ2-5; TCRdb's assignment of TRBD1 cannot be checked, as there is no DNA. Germline values: CDR1 SQVTM, CDR2 ANQGSEA. The CDR3 extends over 14 amino acids.

This chain joins TRBV19 and TRBJ2-1. The V gene's germline CDR1 is LNHDA and CDR2 SQIVND (reference sequence). The CDR3 sequence is 13 residues long. CDR3 protein: CASSIVVGVEQFF.

The rearrangement links TRBV29-1 to TRBJ2-2; TCRdb proposes TRBD1, but this gene call is untestable without DNA. Germline V gene data show CDR1 as SQVTM and CDR2 as ANQGSEA. This CDR3 comprises 13 residues. This CDR3 reads CSALTGKGGELFF.

The CDR3: CAISEGRGLAGEQFF. The chain carries TRBV10-3 and TRBJ2-1; as DNA is missing, the TRBD2 call by TCRdb cannot be tested. Germline-derived CDR1 and CDR2 are ENHRY and SYGVKD. CDR3 length equals 15 residues.

The genes are TRBV5-1 and TRBJ2-3; checking the TCRdb D call of TRBD1 is not possible without DNA. The germline V gene has CDR1 SGHRS and CDR2 YFSETQ. The CDR3 is made up of 13 amino acids. The CDR3 sequence is CASSPTPSATGYF.

V usage is TRBV9 and J usage is TRBJ2-7. CDR1 SGDLS and CDR2 YYNGEE come from the germline V gene. The CDR3 consists of 13 residues. The chain's CDR3 is CASSVDGSYEQYF.

This rearrangement joins TRBV12-3 or TRBV12-4 to TRBJ2-3; TCRdb picks TRBD2, but there is no DNA to check that call. This CDR3 has 20 amino acids. CDR3 amino acids: CASSPRVGLAGVEGTDTQYF.

V usage is TRBV5-1 and J usage is TRBJ2-1. Germline assignment: CDR1 SGHRS and CDR2 YFSETQ. This CDR3 contains 15 residues. CDR3 in amino acids: CASSIDTSRYNEQFF.

The chain carries TRBV7-2 and TRBJ2-4; TCRdb's D gene call, TRBD2, goes unchecked for lack of DNA. This CDR3 is built from 16 residues. Germline lookup yields CDR1 SGHTA and CDR2 FQGNSA. The CDR3 is CASSGGGSGAKNIQYF.

This CDR3 is CSVVGERGGEQYF. V gene TRBV29-1 combines with J gene TRBJ2-7; TCRdb indicates TRBD1, and absent DNA this call remains unverified. The germline CDR1 and CDR2 sequences are SQVTM and ANQGSEA. The CDR3 extends over 13 amino acids.

The J gene is TRBJ2-1, the V gene TRBV12-3 or TRBV12-4; there is no DNA to check the TCRdb D call of TRBD1. The CDR3 length is 16 residues. Here the CDR3 reads CASSSTGGLEGDEQFF.

The rearrangement links TRBV5-1 to TRBJ2-1; there is no DNA to check the TCRdb D call of TRBD2. Looked up from germline, CDR1 is SGHRS and CDR2 is YFSETQ. This CDR3 has 15 amino acids. CDR3 region: CASSWRSLAFNEQFF.

The V call is TRBV2, the J call TRBJ2-1; TCRdb lists TRBD1, though no DNA is available to test this call. CDR3 size: 15 residues. Germline lookup yields CDR1 SNHLY and CDR2 FYNNEI. The CDR3 loop reads CASSYRWGSYNEQFF. Looking up the rest from reference TRBV2 and TRBJ2-1 gives the full variable domain: EPEVTQTPSHQVTQMGQEVILRCVPISNHLYFYWYRQILGQKVEFLVSFYNNEISEKSEIFDDQFSVERPDGSNFTLKIRSTKLEDSAMYFCASSYRWGSYNEQFFGPGTRLTVL.

The chain couples TRBV5-1 to TRBJ1-2; TCRdb names TRBD1, which stays unverified in the absence of DNA. Germline V gene data show CDR1 as SGHRS and CDR2 as YFSETQ. CDR3 length: 15 residues. The CDR3 region is CASSLGRTGMDGYTF.